A single sample gave rise to the 13 T cell receptor beta chains below, sequenced in a study of blood T cell repertoires in COVID-19. Some clones are missing from TCRdb's copy, which holds only in-frame ones; the method was immunoSEQ multiplex PCR. The repertoire includes about 160,000 clones, around 92% of them detected once, and approximately 4.9% sits in the top ten. Input material: peripheral blood. The receptors were sampled from a man aged 25-40 years with COVID-19, enrolled during active disease.

This sequence joins TRBV29-1 and TRBJ2-1; 14 bases agree with TRBD2. V was clipped by 3 bases and J by 8 bases; unmatched bases: 3. Germline V gene sequence: CDR1 SQVTM, CDR2 ANQGSEA. The CDR3 is 14 residues long. CDR3 loop: CSVEGTSGSDEQFF. CDR3 DNA sequence: TGCAGCGTTGAGGGGACTAGCGGGAGTGATGAGCAGTTCTTC.

V usage is TRBV10-3 and J usage is TRBJ1-2, with 8 nucleotides matching TRBD1. V gave up 5 bases and J gave up 4 bases; unmatched junction bases: 3. Germline V CDR1 and CDR2: ENHRY, SYGVKD. The CDR3 covers 13 residues. The DNA for the CDR3 is TGTGCCATCAGTTTTCAGGGGGCCTATGGCTACACCTTC. Encoded protein: CAISFQGAYGYTF.

CDR3 amino acids: CAWSGGVQETQYF. In nucleotides, the CDR3 is TGTGCCTGGAGTGGAGGAGTCCAAGAGACCCAGTACTTC. V and J are TRBV30 and TRBJ2-5; D gene unclear. Germline V CDR1 and CDR2: GTSNPN, SVGIG (reference sequence). Trimming shortened V by 1 base and J by 1 base, and 7 bases separated the two germline ends. The CDR3 is 13 residues long.

The V call is TRBV6-6, the J call TRBJ1-1; 9 bases fit TRBD1. The CDR3 is 13 amino acids. V lost 7 bases to trimming and J lost 5 bases; unmatched junction nucleotides: 5. Germline V CDR1 and CDR2: MNHNY, SVGAGI (reference sequence). The CDR3 nucleotides read TGTGCCAGCAAGGACAGGGGAGGGACTGAAGCTTTCTTT. Its protein product is CASKDRGGTEAFF.

This chain links TRBV7-3 with TRBJ2-7; D is perhaps TRBD1 (5 bases). CDR3 length: 14 residues. Germline V CDR1 and CDR2: SGHTA, FQGTGA. The ends were cut back, 1 base at V and 1 base at J, with 8 bases in the middle. CDR3 amino acids: CASSLSAGSYEQYF. CDR3 bases: TGTGCCAGCAGCTTAAGTGCAGGGTCCTACGAGCAGTACTTC.

The rearrangement joins TRBV7-9 to TRBJ1-5, with TRBD1 as a possible D gene (5 bases). The germline V and J ends were trimmed by 1 base and 3 bases, with 13 bases remaining between them. Germline CDR1 reads SEHNR; CDR2 reads FQNEAQ (reference sequence). This CDR3 spans 16 amino acids. CDR3 sequence (DNA): TGTGCCAGCAGCTTAGTATTGGGGGGAATCAATCAGCCCCAGCATTTT. Translation gives CASSLVLGGINQPQHF.

The chain couples TRBV6-4 to TRBJ2-1; D possibly corresponds to TRBD2 (5 bases). V lost 3 bases to trimming and J lost 6 bases, with 12 bases between them. Germline CDR1 and CDR2: MRHNA and SNTAGT. The length of the CDR3 is 14 residues. This chain's CDR3 is CASSESEEANEQFF. CDR3 coding DNA: TGTGCCAGCAGTGAATCCGAGGAGGCCAATGAGCAGTTCTTC.

The J gene is TRBJ2-5, the V gene TRBV11-2; 8 nucleotides match TRBD2. CDR3 length equals 17 residues. Germline V gives CDR1 SGHAT, CDR2 FQNNGV. The junction had 12 bases not matched to a gene; V was cut back by 1 base and J by 5 bases. The CDR3 loop is CASSLGGIAGRGETQYF. In DNA, the CDR3 is TGTGCCAGCAGCTTAGGAGGAATAGCGGGGCGAGGGGAGACCCAGTACTTC.

The rearrangement links TRBV11-3 to TRBJ1-1; 11 positions agree with TRBD1. The CDR3 runs 14 residues. Germline V gene data show CDR1 as SGHNT and CDR2 as YENEEA. The junction had 9 bases not matched to a gene; V was cut back by 5 bases and J by 10 bases. CDR3 nucleotide sequence: TGTGCCAGCAGCCCGGACAGGGGGCTTGGAGGAGCTTTCTTT. It yields the protein CASSPDRGLGGAFF.

The chain has TRBV7-2 and TRBJ1-6; 7 bases agree with TRBD1. The trim removed 1 base at V and 6 bases at J, leaving 3 bases unmatched. The germline V gene encodes CDR1 SGHTA and CDR2 FQGNSA. CDR3 length equals 15 residues. The CDR3 nucleotides read TGTGCCAGCAGCTTAGACAGGGGATCTAATTCACCCCTCCACTTT. It specifies CASSLDRGSNSPLHF. The full variable domain, rest sourced from reference TRBV7-2 and TRBJ1-6, is GAGVSQSPSNKVTEKGKDVELRCDPISGHTALYWYRQSLGQGLEFLIYFQGNSAPDKSGLPSDRFSAERTGGSVSTLTIQRTQQEDSAVYLCASSLDRGSNSPLHFGNGTRLTVT.

The V and J genes are TRBV19 and TRBJ1-2, with 7 bases that match TRBD1. The trim removed 3 bases at V and 5 bases at J, leaving 3 bases unmatched. Germline V gives CDR1 LNHDA, CDR2 SQIVND (reference sequence). This CDR3 spans 13 amino acids. The CDR3: CASSMTGNYGYTF. CDR3 in DNA: TGTGCCAGTAGTATGACAGGGAATTATGGCTACACCTTC.

The chain recombines TRBV7-2 with TRBJ1-2; D is undetermined. Trimming pared 3 bases from V and 4 bases from J, leaving 9 bases between. Looked up from germline, CDR1 is SGHTA and CDR2 is FQGNSA. This CDR3 spans 13 amino acids. CDR3 loop: CASSLRQIYGYTF. The CDR3 DNA reads as TGTGCCAGCAGCTTGAGGCAGATCTATGGCTACACCTTC. The whole variable domain, filled in from reference TRBV7-2 and TRBJ1-2, reads GAGVSQSPSNKVTEKGKDVELRCDPISGHTALYWYRQSLGQGLEFLIYFQGNSAPDKSGLPSDRFSAERTGGSVSTLTIQRTQQEDSAVYLCASSLRQIYGYTFGSGTRLTVV.

V usage is TRBV29-1 and J usage is TRBJ2-3, with D perhaps matching TRBD1 (5 bases). V lost 7 bases and J 3 bases, leaving 11 bases between the germline ends. The V gene's germline CDR1 is SQVTM and CDR2 ANQGSEA. The length of the CDR3 is 12 residues. The CDR3 sequence: CSARVKTDTQYF. CDR3 nucleotide sequence: TGCAGCGCCAGGGTTAAGACAGATACGCAGTATTTT.